These 27 T cell receptor beta chains were sequenced from one sample in a study of human T cells and chemical hapten exposure. The time point is: patch test 3, about 24 weeks after DPC sensitization. Treatment given: therapeutic diphenylcyclopropenone sensitization with weekly scalp DPC. One entry per CDR3 protein, called by TCRdb with MiXCR from the RACE reads. The sample has about 110,000 distinct CDR3 sequences, less than 45% seen once. Here the sequenced sample was whole blood, taken in connection with sensitization to the hapten diphenylcyclopropenone (DPC). The receptors here all came from a man aged 35-49 years with alopecia areata. Some clones in this sample may be carry-over from other donors' samples.

The chain has TRBV2 and TRBJ2-1; TRBD2 matches 13 bases. The CDR3 has 15 residues. Germline CDR1 is SNHLY and CDR2 is FYNNEI. The V and J ends lost 4 bases and 7 bases, in that order; junction bases with no gene match: 4. CDR3 in DNA: TGTGCCAGCAGTGCACTAGCGGGAGGGGGTAATGAGCAGTTCTTC. Its translation: CASSALAGGGNEQFF. The full variable domain, rest sourced from reference TRBV2 and TRBJ2-1, is EPEVTQTPSHQVTQMGQEVILRCVPISNHLYFYWYRQILGQKVEFLVSFYNNEISEKSEIFDDQFSVERPDGSNFTLKIRSTKLEDSAMYFCASSALAGGGNEQFFGPGTRLTVL.

This chain uses TRBV12-3 or TRBV12-4 with TRBJ2-3; the match to TRBD1 covers 7 bases. This CDR3 contains 16 residues. V lost 5 bases and J lost 3; bases outside the gene matches: 11. The CDR3 DNA is TGTGCCAGCAGTAACCGACAGGGAAGCGTTACAGATACGCAGTATTTT. Translating it yields CASSNRQGSVTDTQYF.

This clonotype came up many times. V and J are TRBV5-6 and TRBJ2-7; tentatively, D is TRBD1 (5 bases). With 5 bases removed from V and 2 bases from J, the gap between germline ends came to 11 bases. Germline CDR1 and CDR2: SGHDT and YYEEEE. The CDR3 is 13 amino acids. CDR3 sequence (DNA): TGTGCCAGCAGGCGCCAGACAGCCTACGAGCAGTACGTC. Amino acid sequence: CASRRQTAYEQYV.

This clonotype appeared a few times. J is TRBJ2-1 and V is TRBV29-1, with a weak D call TRBD2 (5 bases). Looked up from germline, CDR1 is SQVTM and CDR2 is ANQGSEA. The CDR3 contains 15 residues. The V end lost 0 bases, the J end lost 2 bases, and 11 bases lay between the germline ends. The CDR3 here is CSVEDFAGAYNEQFF. The CDR3 nucleotides read TGCAGCGTTGAAGATTTTGCGGGTGCCTACAATGAGCAGTTCTTC.

This clonotype occurred a few times. The V gene is TRBV29-1, the J gene TRBJ2-1; D ambiguous. V shed 4 bases and J shed 9 bases, with 10 bases lying between them. In germline, CDR1 is SQVTM, CDR2 ANQGSEA. This CDR3 is built from 11 residues. CDR3 residues: CSVGGVGEQFF. CDR3 bases: TGCAGCGTTGGTGGGGTGGGTGAGCAGTTCTTC.

The chain employs TRBV19 and TRBJ2-3; TRBD1 agrees at 10 bases. The CDR3 contains 14 residues. J gave up 3 bases and V 8 bases, and 5 bases lay outside the gene matches. Per germline, CDR1 LNHDA and CDR2 SQIVND (reference sequence). The CDR3 nucleotides read TGTGCCAGTGCTCCGGGACAGGGGACAGATACGCAGTATTTT. It translates to CASAPGQGTDTQYF.

This clonotype was observed a handful of times. This sequence joins TRBV28 and TRBJ2-7, with D hard to call. Germline CDR1 MDHEN, CDR2 SYDVKM. The CDR3 is 13 residues long. The V gene lost 2 bases and the J gene lost 0 bases, with 5 bases spanning the gap. Here the CDR3 reads CASSLTFSYEQYV. The CDR3 DNA reads TGTGCCAGCAGTTTAACATTCTCCTACGAGCAGTACGTC.

The genes are TRBV7-9 and TRBJ2-3, with a weak D call TRBD2 (6 bases). The CDR3 extends over 13 amino acids. Trimming pared 0 bases from V and 5 bases from J, leaving 6 bases between. CDR1 and CDR2 from the germline V gene are SEHNR and FQNEAQ (reference sequence). CDR3 region: CASSLAEGDTQYF. CDR3 bases: TGTGCCAGCAGCTTAGCGGAGGGAGATACGCAGTATTTT.

In its sample, this clonotype was seen a few times. J is TRBJ2-7 and V is TRBV29-1; TRBD1 matches 9 bases. The V gene end was trimmed by 7 bases and the J gene end by 1 base; junction bases not matched to a gene: 17. The CDR3 totals 17 residues. Looked up from germline, CDR1 is SQVTM and CDR2 is ANQGSEA. As DNA, the CDR3 is TGCAGCGCCCGAACAGGGGGCGCCGGGAGAGGGTCCTACGAGCAGTACTTC. Its translation: CSARTGGAGRGSYEQYF.

This sequence joins TRBV27 and TRBJ2-3, with D unresolved. Trimming removed 1 base from V and 3 bases from J, with 5 bases in between. The CDR3 loop spans 13 amino acids. Per germline, CDR1 MNHEY and CDR2 SMNVEV (reference sequence). DNA for the CDR3: TGTGCCAGCAGTTTATTGACTACAGATACGCAGTATTTT. Translating it yields CASSLLTTDTQYF.

The chain is built from TRBV9 and TRBJ1-3; D ambiguous. Germline CDR1 SGDLS, CDR2 YYNGEE. This CDR3 comprises 15 residues. Trimming left V 0 bases short and J 0 bases short, with 7 bases between. CDR3 nucleotide sequence: TGTGCCAGCAGCGTAGGAACCCGCTCTGGAAACACCATATATTTT. Protein product: CASSVGTRSGNTIYF.

The chain links TRBV29-1 to TRBJ1-4; D is uncertain. V shed 4 bases and J shed 6 bases, with 6 bases lying between them. Germline values: CDR1 SQVTM, CDR2 ANQGSEA. The CDR3 length is 11 residues. The chain's CDR3 is CSVGRDEKLFF. DNA for the CDR3: TGCAGCGTTGGGAGGGATGAAAAACTGTTTTTT.

CDR3 region: CASSVIAGSGELFF. In nucleotides, the CDR3 is TGTGCCAGCAGCGTCATAGCGGGGAGCGGGGAGCTGTTTTTT. The chain has TRBV12-3 or TRBV12-4 and TRBJ2-2; TRBD2 matches 8 bases. This CDR3 region has 14 residues. Germline trimming cut 6 bases from V and 7 bases from J; bases unmatched to any gene: 7.

The V and J genes are TRBV3-1 and TRBJ2-1; 8 nucleotides align to TRBD2. The CDR3 is 14 amino acids. Germline lookup yields CDR1 LGHDT and CDR2 YNNKEL (reference sequence). With V trimmed by 10 bases and J by 2 bases, 7 bases remained unmatched. CDR3 region: CATKGLGTYNEQFF. The CDR3 nucleotides read TGTGCCACCAAGGGACTAGGGACCTACAATGAGCAGTTCTTC.

The table lists this clonotype with a few counts. The chain employs TRBV18 and TRBJ2-4, with D unclear. The CDR3 runs to 14 residues. Germline values: CDR1 KGHSH, CDR2 LQKENI. V was trimmed by 2 bases and J by 7 bases, leaving 12 bases between them. This CDR3 reads CASSPMALGNIQYF. CDR3 DNA sequence: TGTGCCAGCTCACCAATGGCGTTGGGGAACATTCAGTACTTC.

This clonotype was found many times. This chain links TRBV11-2 with TRBJ2-3; unclear D gene. V was shortened by 2 bases and J by 0 bases, with 3 bases between the two germline ends. Germline loops: CDR1 SGHAT, CDR2 FQNNGV. The CDR3 sequence is 13 residues long. CDR3 in amino acids: CASSLISTDTQYF. DNA of the CDR3: TGTGCCAGCAGCTTAATTAGCACAGATACGCAGTATTTT.

This clonotype has a handful of counts. CDR3 amino acids: CASSSSSGTDTQYF. The DNA of the CDR3 is TGTGCCAGCAGTTCCTCTAGCGGCACAGATACGCAGTATTTT. The V gene is TRBV12-3 or TRBV12-4, the J gene TRBJ2-3; possible D gene TRBD2, 6 bases. Trimming took 4 bases from V and 1 from J, leaving 9 bases between them. This CDR3 has 14 amino acids.

This clonotype has only one observation. The chain uses TRBV11-2 and TRBJ2-1, with 7 bases matching TRBD2. Losses at the gene ends were 5 bases for V and 15 bases for J; bases not matched to a gene: 10. CDR3 length: 12 residues. CDR1 is SGHAT, CDR2 FQNNGV, per germline. In DNA, the CDR3 is TGTGCCAGCAGCCCACAGCGGGGCCCCCCGTTCTTC. Its protein is CASSPQRGPPFF.

This clonotype was observed a handful of times. The chain recombines TRBV12-3 or TRBV12-4 with TRBJ2-1; 7 bases line up with TRBD2. Unmatched junction bases numbered 15, after V lost 6 bases and J lost 7 bases. This CDR3 comprises 16 residues. CDR3 sequence reads: CASSQSGTNPMNEQFF. CDR3 nucleotide sequence: TGTGCCAGCAGCCAGAGCGGGACCAACCCCATGAATGAGCAGTTCTTC.

The V gene is TRBV20-1, the J gene TRBJ2-5; unclear D gene. Germline CDR1 reads DFQATT; CDR2 reads SNEGSKA (reference sequence). The V gene lost 0 bases and the J gene lost 3 bases, with 5 bases spanning the gap. There are 12 residues in the CDR3. CDR3 sequence reads: CSARETEETQYF. The CDR3 bases are TGCAGTGCTAGAGAAACTGAAGAGACCCAGTACTTC.

A note on this clonotype: A junction boundary mismatches the germline segment, possibly from a read error. In DNA form, the CDR3 reads TGCGCCAGCAACCAAACAGGGGGCTCGGGGACTGAAGCTTTCTTT. It encodes CASNQTGGSGTEAFF. This chain links TRBV4-1 with TRBJ1-1; 9 nucleotides agree with TRBD1. CDR3 size: 15 residues. The germline V gene encodes CDR1 MGHRA and CDR2 YSYEKL.

This clonotype occurred a few times. The gene calls are TRBV6-2 or TRBV6-3 and TRBJ1-1, with a tentative D call TRBD1 (6 bases). The germline V gene encodes CDR1 MNHEY and CDR2 SVGEGT. This CDR3 is built from 14 residues. Trimming removed 2 bases from V and 2 bases from J, with 9 bases in between. The DNA for the CDR3 is TGTGCCAGCAGTTACACAGGGTCTAACACTGAAGCTTTCTTT. It codes for CASSYTGSNTEAFF.

This clonotype is deemed medium-sized. The rearrangement uses TRBV7-2 and TRBJ2-7, with 9 bases fitting TRBD1. The J segment lost 8 bases and the V segment lost 3 bases, leaving 8 bases of the junction unmatched. Germline V gene data show CDR1 as SGHTA and CDR2 as FQGNSA. The CDR3 sequence is 14 residues long. The CDR3 sequence is CASSFGEGTGKQYF. The CDR3 nucleotides read TGTGCCAGCAGCTTTGGTGAGGGGACAGGGAAGCAGTACTTC.

The chain couples TRBV12-5 to TRBJ2-7; D call uncertain. Germline assignment: CDR1 LGHNT and CDR2 FRNRAP. CDR3 length: 10 residues. Trimming left V 8 bases short and J 7 bases short, with 9 bases between. The CDR3 DNA follows: TGTGCTAGTTCCCGGTCAGAGCAGTACGTC. It is translated as CASSRSEQYV.

The CDR3 DNA reads as TGTGCCAGCAGCCAGTCTAACTATGGCTACACCTTC. This encodes CASSQSNYGYTF. J is TRBJ1-2 and V is TRBV14; no clear D. Germline values: CDR1 SGHDN, CDR2 FVKESK. The CDR3 length is 12 residues. Deletions cut 3 bases from V and 0 bases from J, with 2 bases between.

The chain couples TRBV27 to TRBJ2-5; D remains ambiguous. The germline CDR1 and CDR2 sequences are MNHEY and SMNVEV (reference sequence). V was trimmed by 5 bases and J by 4 bases, leaving 8 bases between them. The CDR3 is 12 residues long. DNA for the CDR3: TGTGCCAGCAGTCCTATGGGAGAGACCCAGTACTTC. Protein sequence: CASSPMGETQYF.

The CDR3, as DNA: TGTGCCAGCAGTCCGGGAGGGCCTACGAAAGATACGCAGTATTTT. This sequence encodes CASSPGGPTKDTQYF. The V call is TRBV6-2 or TRBV6-3, the J call TRBJ2-3; 8 bases agree with TRBD2. V lost 5 bases and J lost 5; bases outside the gene matches: 9. This CDR3 contains 15 residues. CDR1 is MNHEY, CDR2 SVGEGT, per germline.